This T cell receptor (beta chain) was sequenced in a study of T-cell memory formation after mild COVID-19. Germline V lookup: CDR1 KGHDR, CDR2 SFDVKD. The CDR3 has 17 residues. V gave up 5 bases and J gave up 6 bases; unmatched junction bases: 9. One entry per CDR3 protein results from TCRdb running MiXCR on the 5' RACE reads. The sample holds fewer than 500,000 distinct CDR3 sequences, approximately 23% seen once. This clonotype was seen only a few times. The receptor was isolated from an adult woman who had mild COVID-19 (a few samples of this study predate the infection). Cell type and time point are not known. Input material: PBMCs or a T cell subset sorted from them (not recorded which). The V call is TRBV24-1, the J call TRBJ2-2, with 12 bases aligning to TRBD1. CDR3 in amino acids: CATSASPGQGASGELFF. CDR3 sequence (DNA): TGTGCCACCAGTGCGAGTCCGGGACAGGGGGCTTCCGGGGAGCTGTTTTTT.